The clone carrying this T cell receptor beta chain was seen only once. Produced via immunoSEQ multiplex PCR; TCRdb's table is partial and in-frame only. This sample carries approximately 86,000 clones, 75% to 85% of them seen once, and the ten largest clones take around a tenth. The sample originates from a study of blood T cell repertoires in COVID-19. Per the germline V gene, CDR1 is MDHEN and CDR2 is SYDVKM. Unmatched junction bases numbered 9, after V lost 5 bases and J lost 5 bases. CDR3 length: 16 residues. The sample taken for sequencing was peripheral blood. This receptor was obtained from a woman aged 65 to 85 with acute or convalescent COVID-19. The chain is built from TRBV28 and TRBJ1-1; 12 bases fit TRBD1. The CDR3 reads CASSTGTGGLRTEAFF. The CDR3 region has the DNA TGTGCCAGCAGTACCGGGACAGGGGGCCTCAGGACTGAAGCTTTCTTT.